This T cell receptor (beta chain) appears in the sequencing data of a study of blood T cells in healthy people across ages (dated by TCRdb to between 2014 and 2017). At the level of the whole study: Template switching captured roughly one uniquely barcoded TCR beta cDNA molecule per two T cells in model experiments. To track age-related changes in TCR beta repertoire diversity, the study relied on deep sequencing normalized with unique cDNA molecular identifiers. Donors were grouped into four age groups: young (average about 15 years), middle-aged (39), aged (around 62) and long-lived (just over 80). Two additional independent replicas of 1 million unique cDNA reads from the same blood draw were analyzed for two donors (one aged 18 to 30 and one aged 80 or older). Study-wide conclusions, independent of this receptor: Compared with the aged group, more naive CD4+ T cells, fewer expanded clones and increased TCR diversity were shown by the long-lived group, suggesting age selection. Estimates of total diversity based on one million sequenced T cells were regarded as lower bounds and as underestimates. Donor CMV infection status was unknown, potentially confounding age-related changes in expanded clonotypes. Since profiling was done on bulk unsorted PBMCs, naive and antigen-experienced compartments could not be conclusively compared. As age increased, observed TCR beta diversity per million T cells dropped in a roughly linear way, and a significant reduction was already evident by age around 41. Observed TCR beta diversity correlated strongly with the percentage of naive T cells measured by flow cytometry.

From the germline V gene, CDR1 is SQVTM and CDR2 is ANQGSEA. Taken from cysteine to phenylalanine, the CDR3 has 13 residues. Of the read, only the CDR3 DNA is kept; its 39 bases are in frame from base 1. From V the trimming removes 7 bases and from J it removes 14 bases, while the gene matches leave 15 bases of the junction unaccounted for. In the case of this clonotype: Its antigen is not yet known. A much larger clone differs from this one at a single base, so this may be a read error.

Receptor libraries were prepared by 5' RACE. Instrument used: Illumina HiSeq 2500. A second PCR of 7 to 11 cycles was run with a J-beta primer mix and a sample-barcoded 5' primer. Each TCR beta cDNA molecule received a unique molecular identifier from a template-switch 5' adaptor carrying 12 random nucleotides. Each sample yielded at least 2.5 million CDR3-containing paired-end reads. First-strand cDNA was synthesized from all RNA with the Mint cDNA synthesis kit, primed by a TRBC-specific oligonucleotide. After uracil-DNA glycosylase treatment, a first 18-cycle PCR used universal primers M1SS and BC2_uni_R on all cDNA. Per the source publication's procedure: For normalization, 1 million high-quality reads were randomly selected from each sample, with every read carrying a distinct molecular identifier. Instead of being binned into consensus sequences, reads with shared molecular identifiers were discarded. MiTCR, with a Q25 quality threshold and the strictest error-elimination algorithm, was used for CDR3 identification, clonotype clustering and error correction. A nonparametric unseen species model using Euler transformation provided a lower-bound estimate of total TCR beta diversity. TCRdb reran the public reads through fastp at Q25 and MiXCR, keeping productive beta chains. Here each entry gathers all rows of one CDR3 protein and keeps the most common genes and DNA. The V and J calls and clone size come from TCRdb's table, not from the authors' own analysis. The sample includes about 930,000 distinct CDR3 sequences, with approximately 32% observed a single time. The ten largest clonotypes hold around 9.6% of the sample.

The roughly 39 donors, aged about 6 to 95 years, were systemically healthy Caucasian individuals from Russia. Approximately 10 milliliters of peripheral blood were collected from each donor into EDTA-treated Vacutainer tubes. Ficoll-Paque density-gradient centrifugation was used to isolate PBMCs, with at least 6.5 million obtained per sample. Trizol reagent was used to extract total RNA from the PBMCs, yielding at least 5 micrograms per sample. Naive CD45RAhigh/CD27high T cell percentages were measured by flow cytometry on a PBMC aliquot from every donor. The same data also contributed to another study, on T cells of mothers and their children. The second study, in turn, reports: Donors were nine systemically healthy Caucasian individuals: three mothers and their six children. cDNA synthesis consumed the entire amount of extracted RNA, loaded at approximately 1.6 ug RNA in each 15 ul reaction. Sample barcodes and 2-4 random nucleotides were added via the M1S primer in the second PCR. More than 8 million TCR beta CDR3 reads were obtained from each mother, and about 3 million reads were obtained from each child. TCR recombination output is similarly shaped by thymic selection in related and unrelated pairs, with a minor effect exerted by inherited differences. Normalized repertoire overlap in related mother-child pairs was always slightly higher than in unrelated mother-child pairs, but the difference was never significant. No persistent microchimeric T cell clones were detected, at a sensitivity of approximately 110 clones per million clonotypes. In the study, deep NGS was used to compare the TCR beta repertoires of mothers and children, and features distinguishing related mother-child pairs from unrelated individuals were sought. Mothers averaged around 43 +/- 4 years of age and children averaged roughly 10 +/- 4 years. Libraries were sequenced on Illumina HiSeq 2000 with 100+100 nt paired-end reads after adapter ligation with NEBNext reagents. To prevent cross-contamination, the mother and child libraries were prepared one month apart and sequenced in separate runs. Between 500,000 and 2,000,000 distinct TCR beta clonotypes were identified per donor. Naive TCR beta clonotypes were estimated from low-frequency clonotypes matched to each donor's FACS-determined naive share, without sorting.

Recombination linked TRBV29-1 to TRBJ2-1, and TRBD2 aligns with 9 junction nucleotides. This sequence originates from a woman between 40 and 55 years old in good health. The sample consisted of blood. The DNA sequence is given as TGCAGCGCGGAAGGTCCTAGCGGGGATATTGAGTTCTTC. This encodes CSAEGPSGDIEFF.